The 15 T cell receptor beta chains below were found in one sample sequenced in a study of molecular identifiers for immune sequencing clone quantification. TCRdb analysed the PCR reads with MiXCR anew, one entry per CDR3 protein. The table lists around 460,000 distinct CDR3 sequences, about 25% of them singletons. The sample consisted of naive CD8+ T cells from blood, with Jurkat cell RNA spiked in. The subset was: FACS-sorted CD8+CD4-CCR7+CD45RA+ naive T cells. The receptors here all came from a human donor in good health. Some libraries in this study had Jurkat cell RNA spiked in.

A few counts support this clonotype. This chain links TRBV28 with TRBJ2-1; D possibly uses TRBD1 or TRBD2 (5 bases each). The CDR3 covers 15 residues. Germline V gene lookup returns CDR1 MDHEN and CDR2 SYDVKM. V was trimmed by 6 bases and J by 0 bases, leaving 12 bases between them. CDR3 in amino acids: CASRLGTSSYNEQFF. The CDR3 bases are TGTGCCAGCAGGCTCGGGACGAGCTCCTACAATGAGCAGTTCTTC. Filled out from reference TRBV28 and TRBJ2-1, the complete variable domain reads DVKVTQSSRYLVKRTGEKVFLECVQDMDHENMFWYRQDPGLGLRLIYFSYDVKMKEKGDIPEGYSVSREKKERFSLILESASTNQTSMYLCASRLGTSSYNEQFFGPGTRLTVL.

In regard to this clonotype: With a much larger clone just one base away, this may be a read error. The V and J genes are TRBV6-2 or TRBV6-3 and TRBJ1-1, with no clear D. Germline lookup yields CDR1 MNHEY and CDR2 SVGEGT. With 2 bases removed from V and 11 bases from J, the gap between germline ends came to 9 bases. This CDR3 has 11 amino acids. As DNA, the CDR3 is TGTGCCAGCAGTTACCCGAATGATGCTTTCTTT. This translates into CASSYPNDAFF.

The chain uses TRBV4-3 and TRBJ1-1; D perhaps matches TRBD1 (5 bases). V lost 0 bases and J lost 0, with 14 bases in between. The CDR3 length is 17 residues. Germline V lookup: CDR1 LGHNA, CDR2 YSLEER. This CDR3 reads CASSQDQGPGMNTEAFF. For the CDR3, the DNA is TGCGCCAGCAGCCAAGATCAGGGTCCGGGGATGAACACTGAAGCTTTCTTT.

This sequence joins TRBV6-2 or TRBV6-3 and TRBJ1-5; unclear D gene. The germline gives CDR1 MNHEY, CDR2 SVGEGT. CDR3 size: 12 residues. Between the trimmed V and J ends, which lost 10 bases and 6 bases, there was a span of 13 bases. CDR3 amino acids: CATRGFFQPQHF. CDR3 DNA sequence: TGTGCCACCAGAGGGTTTTTTCAGCCCCAGCATTTT.

The V and J genes are TRBV12-3 or TRBV12-4 and TRBJ2-2, with D possibly matching TRBD1 (6 bases). The CDR3 covers 17 residues. V lost 5 bases, J lost 0 bases, and 16 bases lay in between. The CDR3 region is CASSPSAGAPNTGELFF. The CDR3 DNA reads TGTGCCAGCAGTCCCTCGGCAGGGGCCCCGAACACCGGGGAGCTGTTTTTT.

This clonotype was counted at least ten times. The V gene is TRBV7-9, the J gene TRBJ2-3; 7 nucleotides match TRBD2. From germline, CDR1 is SEHNR and CDR2 FQNEAQ (reference sequence). CDR3 length: 11 amino acids. CDR3 protein: CVFLAADTQYF. CDR3 nucleotides: TGTGTATTTCTAGCGGCAGATACGCAGTATTTT.

As to this clonotype: A much more abundant neighbour one base away suggests this may be a read error. V usage is TRBV4-3 and J usage is TRBJ1-5; possibly TRBD1 for D (5 bases). CDR3 size: 17 residues. The V gene lost 0 bases and the J gene lost 4 bases, with 16 bases spanning the gap. Germline CDR1 is LGHNA and CDR2 is YSLEER. This CDR3 reads CASSQDVGQWPNQPQHF. The CDR3 DNA follows: TGCGCCAGCAGCCAAGACGTGGGGCAGTGGCCAAATCAGCCCCAGCATTTT.

The chain carries TRBV20-1 and TRBJ2-7; D not certain. The ends were cut back, 0 bases at V and 6 bases at J, with 18 bases in the middle. The CDR3 contains 15 residues. Per the germline V gene, CDR1 is DFQATT and CDR2 is SNEGSKA (reference sequence). CDR3 protein: CSARDRLTAICEQYF. The DNA for the CDR3 is TGCAGTGCTAGAGATCGGCTGACGGCTATCTGCGAGCAGTACTTC.

V gene TRBV7-9 combines with J gene TRBJ1-4, with 7 bases lining up with TRBD1. V trimming: 4 bases; J trimming: 0 bases; junction bases outside the gene matches: 17. The length of the CDR3 is 20 residues. The V gene's germline CDR1 is SEHNR and CDR2 FQNEAQ (reference sequence). The CDR3 DNA sequence: TGTGCCAGCAGCTCCCCAGAGGGGCACAGGGGCCCTGCAACTAATGAAAAACTGTTTTTT. Amino acids: CASSSPEGHRGPATNEKLFF.

Worth noting for this clonotype: The junction departs from germline at one end; a sequencing error may be responsible. The chain recombines TRBV7-9 with TRBJ1-4; TRBD1 matches at 7 bases. The CDR3 is made up of 16 amino acids. The germline V gene encodes CDR1 SEHNR and CDR2 FQNEAQ (reference sequence). For the CDR3, the DNA is TGTGCCAGCGGCTTGAATACAGGGGCAACTAATGAAAAACTGTTTTTT. Translating it yields CASGLNTGATNEKLFF.

J is TRBJ2-7 and V is TRBV12-3 or TRBV12-4, with 7 bases lining up with TRBD1. The CDR3 sequence is 13 residues long. Trimming cost V 6 bases and J 3 bases; bases outside gene matches: 5. The CDR3 region is CASSPTGHYEQYF. The DNA of the CDR3 is TGTGCCAGCAGCCCGACAGGGCACTACGAGCAGTACTTC.

This chain joins TRBV29-1 and TRBJ2-7; a possible D gene is TRBD2 (5 bases). The germline CDR1 and CDR2 sequences are SQVTM and ANQGSEA. CDR3 length: 14 residues. V was trimmed by 1 base and J by 0 bases, leaving 10 bases between them. The CDR3 DNA reads as TGCAGCGTTGAAGTCGGAGGTTCCTCCTACGAGCAGTACTTC. Its translation is CSVEVGGSSYEQYF.

This clonotype was detected a few times. One junction end disagrees with the germline gene, perhaps due to a read error. The chain uses TRBV11-2 and TRBJ2-1; D not certain. CDR3 length equals 10 residues. The germline V gene has CDR1 SGHAT and CDR2 FQNNGV. CDR3 amino acids: CASSSNEQLF. The CDR3 DNA is TGTGCCAGCAGCTCAAACGAGCAGCTCTTC.

In its sample, this clonotype was seen a few times. V usage is TRBV4-1 and J usage is TRBJ1-1, with D perhaps TRBD1 (6 bases). Trimming stripped 0 bases from V and 1 base from J, with 9 bases between. The germline V gene encodes CDR1 MGHRA and CDR2 YSYEKL. This CDR3 spans 15 amino acids. The CDR3 loop is CASSQDWTANTEAFF. In DNA form, the CDR3 reads TGCGCCAGCAGCCAAGATTGGACAGCGAACACTGAAGCTTTCTTT.

There are a few counts of this clonotype. The chain joins TRBV9 to TRBJ2-7; 9 nucleotides match TRBD2. There are 15 residues in the CDR3. The germline V gene has CDR1 SGDLS and CDR2 YYNGEE. V trimming: 0 bases; J trimming: 2 bases; junction bases outside the gene matches: 3. The CDR3 here is CASSVAPSGAYEQYF. The CDR3 DNA is TGTGCCAGCAGCGTAGCTCCTAGCGGGGCCTACGAGCAGTACTTC.